The 16 T cell receptor beta chains presented below share a single source sample, sequenced in a study of OX40 agonist ivuxolimab in advanced cancers. TCRdb keeps only in-frame clones here, not all; method: immunoSEQ multiplex PCR. The sample has 55,000 to 70,000 clones; about 82% are singletons. The sample consisted of CD4+ or CD8+ T cells sorted from blood, taken in a trial of the OX40 agonist ivuxolimab. All receptors derive from an adult with an advanced solid tumor such as melanoma, head and neck, liver or kidney cancer.

The chain links TRBV19 to TRBJ2-7; a possible D gene is TRBD1 (6 bases). The V end lost 1 base, the J end lost 0 bases, and 7 bases lay between the germline ends. CDR1 and CDR2 (germline): LNHDA, SQIVND (reference sequence). This CDR3 region has 14 residues. CDR3 nucleotide sequence: TGTGCCAGTAGTATAGGACAGGCCTCCTACGAGCAGTACTTC. Amino acid sequence: CASSIGQASYEQYF.

The rearrangement joins TRBV6-5 to TRBJ2-1; possibly TRBD1 or TRBD2 for D (5 bases each). The CDR3 extends over 14 amino acids. Per germline, CDR1 MNHEY and CDR2 SVGAGI. V was cut by 0 bases and J by 7 bases, with 10 bases left in between. The CDR3 protein is CASSYSRGGNEQFF. In DNA form, the CDR3 reads TGTGCCAGCAGTTACTCACGGGGCGGGAATGAGCAGTTCTTC.

The gene calls are TRBV7-3 and TRBJ2-6; D is uncertain. Germline CDR1 SGHTA, CDR2 FQGTGA. The CDR3 extends over 14 amino acids. V lost 2 bases and J 1 base, leaving 3 bases between the germline ends. This CDR3 is CASSLGSGANVLTF. The CDR3 coding sequence is TGTGCCAGCAGCTTAGGGTCTGGGGCCAACGTCCTGACTTTC.

This chain joins TRBV7-9 and TRBJ2-2; no firm D call. Looked up from germline, CDR1 is SEHNR and CDR2 is FQNEAQ (reference sequence). This CDR3 region has 12 residues. Trimming cost V 1 base and J 6 bases, with 3 bases left between them. CDR3 loop: CASSLGPGELFF. The CDR3 DNA is TGTGCCAGCAGCTTAGGACCCGGGGAGCTGTTTTTT.

The V gene is TRBV4-3, the J gene TRBJ1-6; D is undetermined. The V gene lost 0 bases and the J gene lost 0 bases, with 12 bases spanning the gap. CDR3 length: 18 residues. The germline gives CDR1 LGHNA, CDR2 YSLEER. Written as DNA, the CDR3 is TGCGCCAGCAGCCAAGATATAGCCGAGAGCTCCTATAATTCACCCCTCCACTTT. This translates into CASSQDIAESSYNSPLHF.

This rearrangement joins TRBV23-1 to TRBJ2-5; TRBD1 is a possible D gene (5 bases). TRBV23-1 is an open reading frame, and its role is uncertain. The CDR3 totals 16 residues. The V end was cut by 0 bases, the J end by 7 bases, with 18 bases between. The CDR3 spells CASSQSGCEPGMTQYF. The CDR3 DNA follows: TGCGCCAGCAGTCAATCGGGGTGTGAGCCAGGGATGACCCAGTACTTC.

The chain has TRBV2 and TRBJ1-6; possibly TRBD1 for D (5 bases). Germline V gene lookup returns CDR1 SNHLY and CDR2 FYNNEI. CDR3 length: 14 amino acids. V was pared by 7 bases and J by 5 bases, with 12 bases between. The CDR3 sequence: CASKPGRDNSPLHF. In nucleotides, the CDR3 is TGTGCCAGCAAACCGGGACGGGATAATTCACCCCTCCACTTT.

This chain links TRBV4-3 with TRBJ2-5, with D perhaps matching TRBD1 (6 bases). CDR3 length equals 15 residues. Germline loops: CDR1 LGHNA, CDR2 YSLEER. Trimming took 2 bases from V and 5 from J, leaving 15 bases between them. The CDR3 region has the DNA TGCGCCAGCAGCCAATCGGACAGCCGTAGGGAGACCCAGTACTTC. It encodes CASSQSDSRRETQYF.

In this sample, this clone turned up a few times. The chain links TRBV29-1 to TRBJ1-1, with a weak D call TRBD1 (6 bases). This CDR3 has 13 residues. V lost 8 bases and J lost 2, with 15 bases in between. The germline V gene has CDR1 SQVTM and CDR2 ANQGSEA. This chain's CDR3 is CSYTRTANTEAFF. The CDR3 DNA sequence: TGCAGCTATACAAGGACAGCTAACACTGAAGCTTTCTTT.

This chain uses TRBV28 with TRBJ2-3, with D tentatively TRBD2 (6 bases). Looked up from germline, CDR1 is MDHEN and CDR2 is SYDVKM. Trimming left V 6 bases short and J 3 bases short, with 16 bases between. This CDR3 has 15 amino acids. The CDR3: CASSEWGGRTDTQYF. Here the CDR3 DNA reads TGTGCCAGCAGCGAATGGGGAGGTCGTACAGATACGCAGTATTTT.

The chain is built from TRBV6-5 and TRBJ1-2, with unresolved D. V was clipped by 0 bases and J by 2 bases, with 13 bases between them. The length of the CDR3 is 16 residues. In germline, CDR1 is MNHEY, CDR2 SVGAGI. Here the CDR3 DNA reads TGTGCCAGCAGTTACTCGACTGTAGAGCTCAACTATGGCTACACCTTC. Residues: CASSYSTVELNYGYTF.

This clone was recorded a few times. The chain combines TRBV10-3 with TRBJ2-7; maybe TRBD1 (6 bases). The CDR3 consists of 13 residues. Germline CDR1 reads ENHRY; CDR2 reads SYGVKD. V lost 6 bases, J lost 5 bases, and 14 bases lay in between. The CDR3 sequence: CAISRGDYDEQYF. The DNA for the CDR3 is TGTGCCATCAGCAGGGGCGACTACGACGAGCAGTACTTC.

This clone came up a few times. The rearrangement links TRBV7-9 to TRBJ1-2, with 10 nucleotides matching TRBD1. The germline V gene has CDR1 SEHNR and CDR2 FQNEAQ (reference sequence). The CDR3 runs 16 residues. V lost 1 base, J lost 3 bases, and 5 bases stayed unmatched. For the CDR3, the DNA is TGTGCCAGCAGCTTAGGCCCGACAGGGGGCTACTATGGCTACACCTTC. It yields the protein CASSLGPTGGYYGYTF. The full variable domain, rest sourced from reference TRBV7-9 and TRBJ1-2, is DTGVSQNPRHKITKRGQNVTFRCDPISEHNRLYWYRQTLGQGPEFLTYFQNEAQLEKSRLLSDRFSAERPKGSFSTLEIQRTEQGDSAMYLCASSLGPTGGYYGYTFGSGTRLTVV.

The chain employs TRBV5-1 and TRBJ2-1, with 8 bases fitting TRBD1. V lost 0 bases to trimming and J lost 10 bases; unmatched junction nucleotides: 3. The CDR3 loop spans 13 amino acids. Per the germline V gene, CDR1 is SGHRS and CDR2 is YFSETQ. The CDR3 DNA reads TGCGCCAGCAGCTTGGGGACAGGGTTGGAGCAGTTCTTC. Translating it yields CASSLGTGLEQFF.

V is TRBV10-1 and J is TRBJ2-7, with 14 bases fitting TRBD2. CDR3 length equals 16 residues. Germline CDR1 is WNHNN and CDR2 is SYGVQD (reference sequence). The ends lost 5 bases at V and 5 bases at J; junction bases unmatched: 8. CDR3 sequence (DNA): TGCGCCAGCAGTTGGGGGACTAGCGGGAGTGGCCACGAGCAGTACTTC. This codes for CASSWGTSGSGHEQYF.

This clone has only one observation. The gene calls are TRBV19 and TRBJ2-7, with 10 positions matching TRBD2. V was clipped by 6 bases and J by 2 bases; unmatched bases: 4. The CDR3 runs to 14 residues. Germline loops: CDR1 LNHDA, CDR2 SQIVND (reference sequence). The CDR3 coding sequence is TGTGCCAGTAGGAAAAGCGGGAGGGCCTACGAGCAGTACTTC. This codes for CASRKSGRAYEQYF.